This T cell receptor (beta chain) was sequenced in a study of blood T cell repertoires in COVID-19. How the authors handled the data: Estimated nucleated cell counts came from reference gene primer amplification. The protocol was immunoSEQ multiplex PCR, while the TCRdb copy is restricted to in-frame clones and leaves out a portion. V, J and clone size are those of that table, while D and trimming were read from the DNA. The sample has roughly 80,000 clones, around 81% seen once; the top ten hold 44%. CDR1 and CDR2 (germline): SQVTM, ANQGSEA. The CDR3 has 12 amino acids. V shed 6 bases, J shed 8 bases, and the junction held 9 bases outside the gene matches.

The source is a man older than 75 with acute or convalescent COVID-19. This chain links TRBV29-1 with TRBJ1-1; 7 bases align to TRBD1. The source material was peripheral blood. CDR3 sequence: CSVARGTVEAFF. CDR3 coding DNA: TGCAGCGTCGCCAGGGGGACAGTGGAAGCTTTCTTT.